This T cell receptor beta chain was profiled in a study of blood T cell repertoires in COVID-19. This clone was seen a single time. The germline CDR1 and CDR2 sequences are MGHRA and YSYEKL. The ends lost 4 bases at V and 11 bases at J; junction bases unmatched: 10. This CDR3 is built from 13 residues. Repertoires were generated with immunoSEQ multiplex PCR, while TCRdb's copy carries only in-frame clones and drops some. The repertoire has roughly 190,000 clones, 75% to 90% of them found once; the top ten carry approximately 0.77%. Cohort allocation depended upon clinical history that participants reported.

The receptor was derived from a woman younger than 35 who had recovered from COVID-19. The J gene is TRBJ1-2, the V gene TRBV4-1, with 7 bases identical to TRBD1. The sequenced sample consisted of PBMCs or T cells enriched from blood (not recorded which). CDR3 sequence reads: CASSPNWDRTYTF. CDR3 bases: TGCGCCAGCAGCCCTAATTGGGACAGAACGTACACCTTC.